This T cell receptor (beta chain) emerged from a study of radiation and T cells in renal cell carcinoma. The germline gives CDR1 ENHRY, CDR2 SYGVKD. CDR3 length: 11 amino acids. V was clipped by 0 bases and J by 6 bases, with 2 bases between them. The time point here: blood 4 weeks post-SBRT, at nephrectomy. As for treatment: 15 Gy SBRT to primary tumor, nephrectomy 4 weeks later. Nephrectomy followed 15 Gy stereotactic body radiation by 4 weeks. Serial blood draws occurred at baseline and 2 and 4 weeks post-SBRT. Clones were sequenced by immunoSEQ multiplex PCR, and TCRdb holds only the in-frame ones, with some missing. The repertoire holds some 80,000 clones, with less than 85% as singletons.

Sequencing was performed on blood, taken from a patient whose treatment included radiotherapy and nephrectomy. V and J are TRBV10-3 and TRBJ1-2; D is undetermined. The sequence was collected from a woman aged 60-70 years with renal cell carcinoma. The CDR3, as DNA: TGTGCCATCAGTGAGTCCCATGGCTACACCTTC. Protein: CAISESHGYTF.